Included here is one T cell receptor (beta chain) sequence, with context. The data derive from a study of CD8 T cells in Susac syndrome. The RNA, roughly 0.45 to 1 ug, was put through reverse transcription using random hexamers. Coverage of TCR beta CDR3 amplification by immunoSEQ multiplex PCR extended to 54 Vbeta and 13 Jbeta. TCRdb ran MiXCR on the immunoSEQ multiplex PCR reads and lists one entry per CDR3 protein. This sample has 400,000 to 550,000 distinct CDR3 sequences; 85% occur once, and the top ten carry roughly 0.11%. Sequencing was carried out using CD8+ T cells from PBMCs. The clonotype comes from a human donor with multiple sclerosis.

The CDR3 loop reads CASGGQGATEAFF. CDR3 DNA: TGTGCCTCGGGAGGACAGGGGGCTACCGAAGCTTTCTTT. This chain uses TRBV30 with TRBJ1-1; 11 positions match TRBD1. The CDR3 extends over 13 amino acids. Germline values: CDR1 GTSNPN, CDR2 SVGIG (reference sequence). V lost 7 bases to trimming and J lost 8 bases; unmatched junction nucleotides: 9.